This T cell receptor (beta chain) stems from a study of CD8+ T cells in alopecia areata. Germline V CDR1 and CDR2: SGHRS, YFSETQ. CDR3 length: 15 residues. V lost 4 bases and J lost 2; bases outside the gene matches: 7. It was cDNA, reverse transcribed from extracted RNA, that served as the sequencing template. This table comes from immunoSEQ multiplex PCR, and its TCRdb copy is limited to in-frame clones, with some not included. The table records 200,000 to 250,000 clones, around 62% of them present only once. This clone turned up a few times. The clonotype was recovered from a human donor with alopecia areata. The V and J genes are TRBV5-1 and TRBJ2-5, with TRBD2 matching 8 bases. Material: CD4+ T cells sorted from blood, obtained at week 0. This CDR3 reads CASSPREGYQETQYF. In nucleotides, the CDR3 is TGCGCCAGCAGCCCCCGGGAGGGATATCAAGAGACCCAGTACTTC.